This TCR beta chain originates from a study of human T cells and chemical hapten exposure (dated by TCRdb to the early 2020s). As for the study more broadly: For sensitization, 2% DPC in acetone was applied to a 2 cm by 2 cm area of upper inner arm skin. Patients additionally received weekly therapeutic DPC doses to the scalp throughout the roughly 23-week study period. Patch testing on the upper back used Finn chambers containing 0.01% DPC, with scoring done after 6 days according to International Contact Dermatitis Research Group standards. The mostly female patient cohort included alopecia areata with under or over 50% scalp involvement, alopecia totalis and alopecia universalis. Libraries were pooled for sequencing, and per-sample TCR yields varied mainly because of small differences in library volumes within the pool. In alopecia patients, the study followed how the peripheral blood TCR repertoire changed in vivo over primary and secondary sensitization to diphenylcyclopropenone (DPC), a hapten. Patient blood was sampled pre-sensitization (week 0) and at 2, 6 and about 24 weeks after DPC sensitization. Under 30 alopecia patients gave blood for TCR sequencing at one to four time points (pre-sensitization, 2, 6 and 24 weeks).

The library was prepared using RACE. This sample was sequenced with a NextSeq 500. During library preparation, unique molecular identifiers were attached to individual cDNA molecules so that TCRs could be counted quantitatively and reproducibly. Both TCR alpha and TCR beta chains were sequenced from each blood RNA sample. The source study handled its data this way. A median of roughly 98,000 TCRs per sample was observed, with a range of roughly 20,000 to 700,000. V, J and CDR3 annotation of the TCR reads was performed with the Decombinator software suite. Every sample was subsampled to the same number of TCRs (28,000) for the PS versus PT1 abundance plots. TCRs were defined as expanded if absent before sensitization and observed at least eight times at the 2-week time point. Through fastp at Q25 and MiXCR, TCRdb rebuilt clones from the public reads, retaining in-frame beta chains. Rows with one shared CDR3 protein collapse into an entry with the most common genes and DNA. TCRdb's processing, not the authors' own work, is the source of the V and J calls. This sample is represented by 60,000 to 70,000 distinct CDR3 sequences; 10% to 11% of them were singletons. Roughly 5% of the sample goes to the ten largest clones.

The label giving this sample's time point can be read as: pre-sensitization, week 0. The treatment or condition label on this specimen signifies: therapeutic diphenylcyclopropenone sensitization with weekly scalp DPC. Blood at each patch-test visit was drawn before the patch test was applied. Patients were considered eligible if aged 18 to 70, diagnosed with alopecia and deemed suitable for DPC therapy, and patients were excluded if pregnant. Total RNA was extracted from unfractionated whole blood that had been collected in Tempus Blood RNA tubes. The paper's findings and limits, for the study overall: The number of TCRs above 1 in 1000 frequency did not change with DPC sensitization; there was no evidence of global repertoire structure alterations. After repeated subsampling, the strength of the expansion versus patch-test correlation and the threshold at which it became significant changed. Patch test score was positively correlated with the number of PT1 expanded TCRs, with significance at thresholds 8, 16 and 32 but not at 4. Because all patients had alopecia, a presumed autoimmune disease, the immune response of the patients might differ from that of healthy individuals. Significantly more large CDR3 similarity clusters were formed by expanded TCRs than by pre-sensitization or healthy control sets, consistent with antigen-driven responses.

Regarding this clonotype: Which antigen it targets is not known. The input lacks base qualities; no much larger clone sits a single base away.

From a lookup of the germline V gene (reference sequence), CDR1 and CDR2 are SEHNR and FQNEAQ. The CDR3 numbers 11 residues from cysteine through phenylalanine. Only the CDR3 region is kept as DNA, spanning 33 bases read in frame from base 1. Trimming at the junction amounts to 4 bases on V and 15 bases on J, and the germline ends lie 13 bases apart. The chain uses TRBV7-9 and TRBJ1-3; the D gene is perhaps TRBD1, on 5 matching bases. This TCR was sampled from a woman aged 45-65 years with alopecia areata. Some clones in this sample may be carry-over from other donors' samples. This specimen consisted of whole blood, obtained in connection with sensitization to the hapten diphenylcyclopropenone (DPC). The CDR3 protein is CASSWDPTGYF. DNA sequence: TGTGCCAGCAGCTGGGACCCGACTGGATATTTT.